Presented here are 4 T cell receptor beta chains from one specimen sequenced in a study of cytomegalovirus exposure and HLA in healthy donors. This PCR relied on a set of 60 Vbeta primers and 13 Jbeta primers. Clones were sequenced by immunoSEQ multiplex PCR, and TCRdb holds only the in-frame ones, with some missing. The table records around 100,000 clones, 76% of them present only once. The sequenced sample was PBMCs. Every receptor here comes from a young woman in good health and CMV-seropositive.

The chain combines TRBV9 with TRBJ2-7; D is possibly TRBD2 (6 bases). The CDR3 is 14 residues long. Trimming took 0 bases from V and 3 from J, leaving 10 bases between them. The germline gives CDR1 SGDLS, CDR2 YYNGEE. As DNA, the CDR3 is TGTGCCAGCAGCGTAGGGAGTAGCGGCTACGAGCAGTACTTC. Amino acids: CASSVGSSGYEQYF. Filled out from reference TRBV9 and TRBJ2-7, the complete variable domain reads DSGVTQTPKHLITATGQRVTLRCSPRSGDLSVYWYQQSLDQGLQFLIQYYNGEERAKGNILERFSAQQFPDLHSELNLSSLELGDSALYFCASSVGSSGYEQYFGPGTRLTVT.

The J gene is TRBJ2-7, the V gene TRBV7-3, with D possibly matching TRBD1 (5 bases). This CDR3 has 13 amino acids. Trimming cost V 3 bases and J 0 bases, with 6 bases left between them. CDR1 is SGHTA, CDR2 FQGTGA, per germline. As DNA, the CDR3 is TGTGCCAGCAGCTTTGGGGCCTCCTACGAGCAGTACTTC. Its translation is CASSFGASYEQYF.

This chain connects TRBV27 to TRBJ2-3; 16 bases are shared with TRBD2. Germline assignment: CDR1 MNHEY and CDR2 SMNVEV (reference sequence). The CDR3 has 17 amino acids. V shed 7 bases, J shed 0 bases, and the junction held 4 bases outside the gene matches. CDR3 nucleotides: TGTGCCAGCACCGGGACTAGCGGGAGGGTTAGCACAGATACGCAGTATTTT. Protein product: CASTGTSGRVSTDTQYF.

The J gene is TRBJ2-1, the V gene TRBV28; 7 bases agree with TRBD2. This CDR3 is built from 16 residues. V shed 5 bases and J 7 bases; nucleotides not matched to a gene: 14. Germline V gene lookup returns CDR1 MDHEN and CDR2 SYDVKM. In DNA, the CDR3 is TGTGCCAGCAGTCCGCCTAGCGGCTATTTCGGGAATGAGCAGTTCTTC. It encodes CASSPPSGYFGNEQFF.